Listed here are 18 T cell receptor beta chains from one sample, sequenced in a study of CD8+ T cells in alopecia areata. Treatment specified: oral pan-JAK inhibitor, 5-10 mg twice daily. After isolation, RNA underwent reverse transcription to generate cDNA as the sequencing template. Using immunoSEQ multiplex PCR, the repertoire was profiled, and TCRdb retains in-frame clones only, with some absent. The top ten clones hold about a sixth of a sample with 100,000 or so clones, 55% to 70% of them seen once. This material consisted of CD8+ T cells sorted from blood, taken between weeks 55 and 65, from a patient treated with tofacitinib. Receptors were obtained from a human donor with alopecia areata.

The rearrangement uses TRBV5-4 and TRBJ1-1; 8 bases agree with TRBD1. This CDR3 region has 16 residues. From germline, CDR1 is SGHNT and CDR2 YYREEE (reference sequence). The ends lost 0 bases at V and 4 bases at J; junction bases unmatched: 8. The CDR3 region is CASSLDRTGRFTEAFF. For the CDR3, the DNA is TGTGCCAGCAGCTTGGATCGGACAGGGCGATTCACTGAAGCTTTCTTT.

This chain uses TRBV13 with TRBJ1-1, with TRBD1 identical over 10 bases. After removal of 5 bases from V and 8 bases from J, the junction contained 11 bases not matched to a gene. Germline lookup yields CDR1 PRHDT and CDR2 FYEKMQ (reference sequence). This CDR3 contains 15 residues. The CDR3 DNA follows: TGTGCCAGCAGCCCATCGGGACAGGGGAAAAAGGAAGCTTTCTTT. Protein sequence: CASSPSGQGKKEAFF. The variable domain in full, with the rest retrieved from reference TRBV13 and TRBJ1-1, is AAGVIQSPRHLIKEKRETATLKCYPIPRHDTVYWYQQGPGQDPQFLISFYEKMQSDKGSIPDRFSAQQFSDYHSELNMSSLELGDSALYFCASSPSGQGKKEAFFGQGTRLTVV.

The rearrangement joins TRBV4-1 to TRBJ1-2, with D uncertain. V gave up 1 base and J gave up 8 bases, with 17 bases separating them. CDR3 length: 15 residues. Germline V lookup: CDR1 MGHRA, CDR2 YSYEKL. In DNA form, the CDR3 reads TGCGCCAGCAGCCAAGGTCAGAAGGGTTCGCACGGCTACACCTTC. Translated, it gives CASSQGQKGSHGYTF.

In DNA, the CDR3 is TGTGCCAGCAGTCCCAGGGGCCGATCGTGGTCACCCCTCCACTTT. Encoded protein: CASSPRGRSWSPLHF. J is TRBJ1-6 and V is TRBV27; perhaps TRBD1 as D (6 bases). CDR1 and CDR2 from the germline V gene are MNHEY and SMNVEV (reference sequence). V gave up 5 bases and J gave up 10 bases, with 18 bases separating them. The CDR3 is 15 residues long.

Only a few counts were recorded for this clone. The chain is built from TRBV19 and TRBJ2-3, with D hard to call. This CDR3 is 14 amino acids long. CDR1 is LNHDA and CDR2 is SQIVND in the germline V gene (reference sequence). V dropped 5 bases and J dropped 7 bases, with 16 bases sitting between them. The CDR3 sequence is CASSVWAAENTQYF. The CDR3 DNA follows: TGTGCCAGTAGTGTATGGGCAGCTGAAAATACGCAGTATTTT.

V usage is TRBV6-1 and J usage is TRBJ1-5, with 8 bases aligning to TRBD1. This CDR3 region has 13 residues. J was trimmed by 4 bases and V by 9 bases; bases with no gene match: 5. CDR1 MNHNS and CDR2 SASEGT come from the germline V gene. The CDR3: CASRTGTNQPQHF. The CDR3 nucleotides read TGTGCCAGTCGGACAGGGACGAATCAGCCCCAGCATTTT.

This clone was seen only a few times. This chain joins TRBV7-6 and TRBJ2-1; TRBD2 matches 9 bases. J gave up 9 bases and V 5 bases, and 11 bases lay outside the gene matches. CDR3 length: 15 amino acids. Germline V gives CDR1 SGHVS, CDR2 FNYEAQ. The CDR3 DNA reads TGTGCCAGCAGCCCCCCCGGGACTAGCTTCGGTGAGCAGTTCTTC. Its translation is CASSPPGTSFGEQFF.

This chain links TRBV7-6 with TRBJ2-5, with 12 bases that match TRBD1. The CDR3 sequence is 16 residues long. CDR1 is SGHVS and CDR2 is FNYEAQ in the germline V gene. With V trimmed by 4 bases and J by 4 bases, 7 bases remained unmatched. The DNA of the CDR3 is TGTGCCAGCAGCTACGGGACAGGGGGCGCAGGAGAGACCCAGTACTTC. Protein sequence: CASSYGTGGAGETQYF.

The count of this clone is one. The rearrangement uses TRBV7-2 and TRBJ1-1, with D possibly matching TRBD1 (6 bases). V was clipped by 5 bases and J by 5 bases, with 18 bases between them. This CDR3 spans 15 amino acids. Looked up from germline, CDR1 is SGHTA and CDR2 is FQGNSA. The CDR3 sequence: CASSKYRDRGTEAFF. The CDR3 DNA reads as TGTGCCAGCAGCAAATACAGGGACCGGGGGACTGAAGCTTTCTTT. The full variable domain, with the rest looked up from reference TRBV7-2 and TRBJ1-1, is GAGVSQSPSNKVTEKGKDVELRCDPISGHTALYWYRQSLGQGLEFLIYFQGNSAPDKSGLPSDRFSAERTGGSVSTLTIQRTQQEDSAVYLCASSKYRDRGTEAFFGQGTRLTVV.

The chain is built from TRBV27 and TRBJ1-2, with D maybe TRBD1 (5 bases). Germline CDR1 MNHEY, CDR2 SMNVEV (reference sequence). Trimming left V 5 bases short and J 1 base short, with 14 bases between. This CDR3 contains 15 residues. The CDR3 nucleotides are TGTGCCAGCAGTATGGCAGGGCTTTTTAACTATGGCTACACCTTC. Its translation: CASSMAGLFNYGYTF.

This clone occurred a few times. The rearrangement uses TRBV5-1 and TRBJ1-2, with D possibly TRBD1 on 5 matching bases. Trimming stripped 1 base from V and 5 bases from J, with 6 bases between. In germline, CDR1 is SGHRS, CDR2 YFSETQ. The CDR3 contains 12 residues. Written as DNA, the CDR3 is TGCGCCAGCAGCTTGTGGGGGTATGGCTACACCTTC. Protein sequence: CASSLWGYGYTF.

The genes are TRBV29-1 and TRBJ2-1, with D tentatively TRBD1 (6 bases). Germline-derived CDR1 and CDR2 are SQVTM and ANQGSEA. V lost 5 bases, J lost 2 bases, and 10 bases lay in between. The CDR3 totals 13 residues. This CDR3 is CSVHSGAYNEQFF. The CDR3, as DNA: TGCAGCGTTCACTCAGGGGCCTACAATGAGCAGTTCTTC.

The chain has TRBV4-1 and TRBJ2-3, with D perhaps matching TRBD2 (5 bases). The germline V gene has CDR1 MGHRA and CDR2 YSYEKL. The V end lost 1 base, the J end lost 0 bases, and 8 bases lay between the germline ends. The CDR3 runs to 15 residues. CDR3 protein: CASSQAAASTDTQYF. Here the CDR3 DNA reads TGCGCCAGCAGCCAAGCAGCGGCTAGCACAGATACGCAGTATTTT.

The rearrangement links TRBV14 to TRBJ1-2, with D tentatively TRBD1 (5 bases). Germline values: CDR1 SGHDN, CDR2 FVKESK. Trimming left V 0 bases short and J 4 bases short, with 12 bases between. This CDR3 contains 15 residues. The CDR3 protein is CASSQDVGVPYGYTF. The CDR3 DNA is TGTGCCAGCAGCCAAGATGTAGGGGTCCCCTATGGCTACACCTTC.

This clone appeared a few times. The chain combines TRBV5-1 with TRBJ1-1; 10 positions match TRBD1. Germline CDR1 and CDR2: SGHRS and YFSETQ. This CDR3 is 14 amino acids long. Trimming cost V 4 bases and J 4 bases; bases outside gene matches: 4. CDR3 in DNA: TGCGCCAGCAGCCTTCGGACAGGGGGCACTGAAGCTTTCTTT. Protein sequence: CASSLRTGGTEAFF.

The sample holds one count of this clone. The chain recombines TRBV6-5 with TRBJ2-1; D might be TRBD2 (5 bases). Per germline, CDR1 MNHEY and CDR2 SVGAGI. The germline V and J ends were trimmed by 5 bases and 3 bases, with 5 bases remaining between them. The CDR3 loop spans 12 amino acids. CDR3 sequence: CASSGSYNEQFF. The CDR3 coding sequence is TGTGCCAGCAGTGGGAGCTACAATGAGCAGTTCTTC.

The gene calls are TRBV4-1 and TRBJ2-7; D is perhaps TRBD2 (6 bases). V lost 0 bases to trimming and J lost 4 bases, with 13 bases between them. CDR1 and CDR2 (germline): MGHRA, YSYEKL. The CDR3 runs to 15 residues. As DNA, the CDR3 is TGCGCCAGCAGCCAAGAGGAGGGCCAGGGTTACGAGCAGTACTTC. This translates into CASSQEEGQGYEQYF.

The V gene is TRBV30, the J gene TRBJ1-2; 9 bases agree with TRBD1. The CDR3 is 16 amino acids. The ends lost 5 bases at V and 3 bases at J; junction bases unmatched: 13. CDR1 is GTSNPN, CDR2 SVGIG, per germline (reference sequence). The CDR3 DNA sequence: TGTGCCTGGGACGCCGGGACAGGGCTCTTCGACTATGGCTACACCTTC. Translating it yields CAWDAGTGLFDYGYTF. The whole variable domain, remainder taken from reference TRBV30 and TRBJ1-2, is SQTIHQWPATLVQPVGSPLSLECTVEGTSNPNLYWYRQAAGRGLQLLFYSVGIGQISSEVPQNLSASRPQDRQFILSSKKLLLSDSGFYLCAWDAGTGLFDYGYTFGSGTRLTVV.